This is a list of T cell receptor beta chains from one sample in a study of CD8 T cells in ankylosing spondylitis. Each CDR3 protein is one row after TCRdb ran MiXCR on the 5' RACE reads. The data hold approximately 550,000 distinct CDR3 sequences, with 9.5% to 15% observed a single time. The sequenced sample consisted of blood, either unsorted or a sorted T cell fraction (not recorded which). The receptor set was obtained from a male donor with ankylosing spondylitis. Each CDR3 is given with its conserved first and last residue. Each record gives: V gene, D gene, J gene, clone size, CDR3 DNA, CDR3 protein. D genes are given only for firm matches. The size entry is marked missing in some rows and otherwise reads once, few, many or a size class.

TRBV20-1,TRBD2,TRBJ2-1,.,TGCAGTGCTAGAGTATCTAGCGGGATGGGGTCTGGAAGGTACAATGAGCAGTTCTTC,CSARVSSGMGSGRYNEQFF
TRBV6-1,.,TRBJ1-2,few,TGTGCCGGACAACTTTGGAGTAACTATGGCTACACCTTC,CAGQLWSNYGYTF
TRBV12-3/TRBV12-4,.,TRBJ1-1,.,TGTGCCAGCACCCCTGACACTGAAGCTTTCTTT,CASTPDTEAFF
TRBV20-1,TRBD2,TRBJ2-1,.,TGCAGTGCTCGCCTCCAGCGGGAGTATGGGGAGCAGTTCTTC,CSARLQREYGEQFF
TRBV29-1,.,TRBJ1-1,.,TGCAGCGTACTGACAGAGATCCCTGAAGCTTTCTTT,CSVLTEIPEAFF
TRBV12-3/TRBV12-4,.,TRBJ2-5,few,TGTGCCAGCAGTTTTTGGGGGGGCCGAGAGACCCAGTACTTC,CASSFWGGRETQYF
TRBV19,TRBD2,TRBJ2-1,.,TGTGCCAGTAGTATGACGCGGGAGGAGCAGTTCTTC,CASSMTREEQFF
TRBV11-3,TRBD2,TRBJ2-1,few,TGTGCCAGCACCGGGACTAGCGGGAACAATGAGCAGTTCTTC,CASTGTSGNNEQFF
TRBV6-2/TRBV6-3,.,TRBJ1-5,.,TGTGCCAGCAGTTCCCTCGGACAGTTTGATCAGCCCCAGCATTTT,CASSSLGQFDQPQHF
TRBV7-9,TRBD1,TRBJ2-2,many,TGTGCCAGCAGCCCCGGGACAGGGGTCACCGGGGAGCTGTTTTTT,CASSPGTGVTGELFF
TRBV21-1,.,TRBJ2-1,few,TGTGCCAGCAGGACGGTCTTCGTCCCGCAGTTCTTC,CASRTVFVPQFF
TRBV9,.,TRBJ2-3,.,TGTGCCAGCAGCGTAGGCAGATATAGCACAGATACGCAGTATTTT,CASSVGRYSTDTQYF
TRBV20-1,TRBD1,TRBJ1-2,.,TGCAGTGCTAGAGATCAGTTTGATACGACAGGGGCGGTGAACTATGGCTACACCTTC,CSARDQFDTTGAVNYGYTF
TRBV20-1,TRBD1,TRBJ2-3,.,TGCAGTGCTAGAGAGGGGCCGGGCAGGGGGCGCACAGATACGCAGTATTTT,CSAREGPGRGRTDTQYF
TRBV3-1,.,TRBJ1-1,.,TGTGCCAGCACCATTCGGTCCGGGCAACATGAAGCTTTCTTT,CASTIRSGQHEAFF
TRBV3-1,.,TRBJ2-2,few,TGTGCCAGCAGCCAAGATCAAGTATCCGGGGAGCTGTTTTTT,CASSQDQVSGELFF
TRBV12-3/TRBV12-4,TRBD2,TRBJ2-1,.,TGTGCCAGCAGTCTTGGACTAGAGGGTTACAATGAGCAGTTCTTC,CASSLGLEGYNEQFF
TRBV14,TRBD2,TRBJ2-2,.,TGTGCCAGCAGCCAGTCTGGCGGGAGGTTCACCGGGGAGCTGTTTTTT,CASSQSGGRFTGELFF
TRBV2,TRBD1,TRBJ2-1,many,TGTGCCAGCTCTGGACAGGGGTACAATGAGCAGTTCTTC,CASSGQGYNEQFF
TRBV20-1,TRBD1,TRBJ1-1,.,TGCAGTGCTAGAGATGTACGACAGGGAGAAGGGCCTGAAGCTTTCTTT,CSARDVRQGEGPEAFF
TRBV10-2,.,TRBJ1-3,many,TGCGCCAGCAGTGGGTGGGCAGACTCTGGAAACACCATATATTTT,CASSGWADSGNTIYF
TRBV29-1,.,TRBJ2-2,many,TGCAGCGTTGAAACCGGGGCCGGGGAGCTGTTTTTT,CSVETGAGELFF
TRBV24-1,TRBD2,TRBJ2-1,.,TGTGCCACCAGTGACCAGACTAGCGGGAGTAGAAGTGAGCAGTTCTTC,CATSDQTSGSRSEQFF
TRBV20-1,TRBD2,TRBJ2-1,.,TGCAGTGCTAGTCCCCTGGGCGGGAGCTCCTACAATGAGCAGTTCTTC,CSASPLGGSSYNEQFF
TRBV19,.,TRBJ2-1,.,TGTGCCAGTAGTTTCGGACGGCACAATGAGCAGTTCTTC,CASSFGRHNEQFF
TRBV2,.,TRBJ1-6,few,TGTGCCAGCAGTGCGGGTGATCGTACACCCCTCCACTTT,CASSAGDRTPLHF
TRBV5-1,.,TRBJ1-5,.,TGCGCCAGCAGCTTGGGAGAGTGGCCCCATCAGCCCCAGCATTTT,CASSLGEWPHQPQHF
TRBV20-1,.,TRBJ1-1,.,TGCAGTGCTAGAGACCCCTTGGAGGTCGCAATGAACACTGAAGCTTTCTTT,CSARDPLEVAMNTEAFF
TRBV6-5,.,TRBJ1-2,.,TGTGCCAGCAGTTACTACAATCCACAGGAACGCTATGGCTACACCTTC,CASSYYNPQERYGYTF
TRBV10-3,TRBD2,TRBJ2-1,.,TGTGCCATCAGTGATCGGACTAGCGGGACCAATGAGCAGTTCTTC,CAISDRTSGTNEQFF
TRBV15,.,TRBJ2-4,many,TGTGCCACCAGCATAGGTCGCGGAAACATTCAGTACTTC,CATSIGRGNIQYF
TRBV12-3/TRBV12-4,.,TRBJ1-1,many,TGCGCCAGCAGCAGGGGGAACACTGAAGCTTTCTTT,CASSRGNTEAFF
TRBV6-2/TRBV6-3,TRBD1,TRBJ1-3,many,TGTGCCAGCAGCGGACAGGGGCCCGGAAACACCATATATTTT,CASSGQGPGNTIYF
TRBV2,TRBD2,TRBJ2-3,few,TGTGCCAGCAGCGAACTAGCGGTCACAGATACGCAGTATTTT,CASSELAVTDTQYF
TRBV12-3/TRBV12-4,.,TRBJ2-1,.,TGTGCCAGCAGTTTAGTCGCGGGGACACCACTCTCCTACAATGAGCAGTTCTTC,CASSLVAGTPLSYNEQFF
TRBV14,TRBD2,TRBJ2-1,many,TGTGCCAGCAGCCGGCGAACGGGAGGGCGCGATGAGCAGTTCTTC,CASSRRTGGRDEQFF
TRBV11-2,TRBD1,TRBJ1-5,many,TGTGCCAGCAGTTTAGACAGGGAACAGCCCCAGCATTTT,CASSLDREQPQHF
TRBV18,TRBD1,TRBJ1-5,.,TGTGCCAGCTCACTCGGGACAGGGACTGGTCAGCCCCAGCATTTT,CASSLGTGTGQPQHF
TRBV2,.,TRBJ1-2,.,TGTGCCAGCAGTGAAAAGGTCAGGGCCCATGGCTACACCTTC,CASSEKVRAHGYTF
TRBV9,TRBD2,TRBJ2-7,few,TGTGCCAGCAGCCTCGGGACTAGCGGGATCTCCGAGCAGTACTTC,CASSLGTSGISEQYF
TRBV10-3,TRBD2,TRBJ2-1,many,TGTGCCATCACCAGGACTAGCGGGAGGGGCTACAATGAGCAGTTCTTC,CAITRTSGRGYNEQFF
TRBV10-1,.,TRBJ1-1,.,TGCGCCAGCAGTGGGTCCCTGAACACTGAAGCTTTCTTT,CASSGSLNTEAFF
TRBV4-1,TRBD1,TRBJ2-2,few,TGCGCCAGCAGCCAAGATCCCAGGGGGACCGGGGAGCTGTTTTTT,CASSQDPRGTGELFF
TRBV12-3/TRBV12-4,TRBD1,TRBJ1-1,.,TGTGCCAGCAGTTTCGGACAGGGAGCTTTCTTT,CASSFGQGAFF
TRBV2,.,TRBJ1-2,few,TGTGCCAGCAGTGGTGACAAAGGTGGCTACACCTTC,CASSGDKGGYTF